One and the same sample provided the 10 T cell receptor beta chains below, sequenced in a study of blood T cell repertoires in COVID-19. TCRdb's copy holds only in-frame clones and misses some; the assay was immunoSEQ multiplex PCR. The sample shows about 260,000 clones, more than 85% of them seen only once. What was sequenced was peripheral blood. The source is a woman aged 55 to 70 with COVID-19, enrolled during active disease.

This chain uses TRBV13 with TRBJ2-1, with D possibly matching TRBD2 (7 bases). The germline V and J ends were trimmed by 7 bases and 3 bases, with 16 bases remaining between them. The CDR3 runs to 15 residues. Germline lookup yields CDR1 PRHDT and CDR2 FYEKMQ (reference sequence). In nucleotides, the CDR3 is TGTGCCAGCACACGGCCCGGGGGGCTCTACAATGAGCAGTTCTTC. Its protein is CASTRPGGLYNEQFF.

The V call is TRBV5-4, the J call TRBJ2-7; 7 nucleotides agree with TRBD1. The V and J ends lost 3 bases and 3 bases, in that order; junction bases with no gene match: 9. CDR1 and CDR2 from the germline V gene are SGHNT and YYREEE (reference sequence). CDR3 length: 15 residues. The CDR3 is CASSSGAGGFYEQYF. The CDR3, as DNA: TGTGCCAGCAGCTCAGGGGCAGGGGGTTTCTACGAGCAGTACTTC.

V and J are TRBV7-9 and TRBJ1-5; 7 bases map to TRBD1. Germline CDR1 is SEHNR and CDR2 is FQNEAQ (reference sequence). The ends lost 11 bases at V and 0 bases at J; junction bases unmatched: 13. The CDR3 is made up of 16 amino acids. In DNA form, the CDR3 reads TGTGCCCATTGGGACAGCGATCCGTATAGCAATCAGCCCCAGCATTTT. It codes for CAHWDSDPYSNQPQHF.

V gene TRBV6-5 combines with J gene TRBJ2-7; the D gene is possibly TRBD2 (5 bases). CDR3 size: 12 residues. V lost 2 bases and J lost 5, with 7 bases in between. Germline V CDR1 and CDR2: MNHEY, SVGAGI. This CDR3 reads CASSYGLDEQYF. For the CDR3, the DNA is TGTGCCAGCAGTTACGGACTCGACGAGCAGTACTTC.

The chain uses TRBV19 and TRBJ1-5, with D unclear. The germline V gene encodes CDR1 LNHDA and CDR2 SQIVND (reference sequence). Trimming took 1 base from V and 3 from J, leaving 13 bases between them. This CDR3 has 16 amino acids. For the CDR3, the DNA is TGTGCCAGTAGTATAGTTCGGTCACAGTTCAATCAGCCCCAGCATTTT. The encoded protein is CASSIVRSQFNQPQHF.

J is TRBJ2-7 and V is TRBV10-3; 8 positions match TRBD2. This CDR3 has 16 residues. V lost 2 bases, J lost 2 bases, and 8 bases stayed unmatched. From germline, CDR1 is ENHRY and CDR2 SYGVKD. The CDR3 reads CAISEPAGGGTYEQYF. The CDR3 DNA sequence: TGTGCCATCAGTGAGCCCGCGGGAGGTGGAACCTACGAGCAGTACTTC.

V gene TRBV28 combines with J gene TRBJ1-5; TRBD1 might be the D (5 bases). The CDR3 length is 14 residues. The germline V and J ends were trimmed by 6 bases and 1 base, with 10 bases remaining between them. Germline V gene sequence: CDR1 MDHEN, CDR2 SYDVKM. In nucleotides, the CDR3 is TGTGCCAGCAGGGCTCAGGGAAGCAATCAGCCCCAGCATTTT. Amino acid sequence: CASRAQGSNQPQHF.

This clone occurred once. J is TRBJ2-7 and V is TRBV14; TRBD1 matches 9 bases. Germline loops: CDR1 SGHDN, CDR2 FVKESK. This CDR3 is 13 amino acids long. V lost 4 bases and J lost 3; bases outside the gene matches: 1. The CDR3 DNA sequence: TGTGCCAGCAGCCCGGGACAGGGCTACGAGCAGTACTTC. This translates into CASSPGQGYEQYF.

The rearrangement uses TRBV19 and TRBJ2-2; 12 bases match TRBD2. Unmatched junction bases numbered 4, after V lost 7 bases and J lost 1 base. CDR3 length: 16 residues. Per germline, CDR1 LNHDA and CDR2 SQIVND (reference sequence). The CDR3 nucleotides are TGTGCCAGTACTAAACTAGCGGGAGGGAACACCGGGGAGCTGTTTTTT. This translates into CASTKLAGGNTGELFF.

This clone was detected only once. The chain carries TRBV29-1 and TRBJ1-4; D is undetermined. The V end was cut by 6 bases, the J end by 5 bases, with 13 bases between. Germline V gene sequence: CDR1 SQVTM, CDR2 ANQGSEA. This CDR3 has 13 residues. The CDR3 is CSVRGSVNEKLFF. The CDR3 DNA reads as TGCAGCGTGCGGGGTTCGGTCAATGAAAAACTGTTTTTT.